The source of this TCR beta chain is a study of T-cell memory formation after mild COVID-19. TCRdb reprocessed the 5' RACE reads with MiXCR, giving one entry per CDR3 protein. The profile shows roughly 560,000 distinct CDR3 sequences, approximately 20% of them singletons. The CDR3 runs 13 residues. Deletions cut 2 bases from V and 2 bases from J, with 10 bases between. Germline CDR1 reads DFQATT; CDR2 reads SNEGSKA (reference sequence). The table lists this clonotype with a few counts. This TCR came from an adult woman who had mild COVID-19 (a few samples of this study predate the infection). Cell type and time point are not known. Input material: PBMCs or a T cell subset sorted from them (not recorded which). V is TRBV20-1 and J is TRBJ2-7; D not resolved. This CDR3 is CSARRAVTYEQYF. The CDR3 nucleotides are TGCAGTGCTAGAAGAGCCGTGACCTACGAGCAGTACTTC.